This T cell receptor beta chain stems from a study of patients and donors after allogeneic stem cell transplantation. One entry per CDR3 protein results from TCRdb running MiXCR on the RT-PCR reads. Seen here are fewer than 500,000 distinct CDR3 sequences, 16% observed once, and the top ten hold 6% to 8%. Trimming pared 4 bases from V and 3 bases from J, leaving 12 bases between. This CDR3 is built from 14 residues. Germline assignment: CDR1 ENHRY and CDR2 SYGVKD. The chain combines TRBV10-3 with TRBJ2-5, with TRBD2 as a possible D gene (6 bases). The source material was blood, either unsorted or a sorted T cell fraction (not recorded which). The TCR originated in a human donor who was either an allogeneic HSCT recipient or a stem cell or donor lymphocyte infusion donor (not recorded which). It is not recorded whose cells these are; they may come from a transplant donor. For the CDR3, the DNA is TGTGCCATCAGTGGCAGGGAGGTGAAAGAGACCCAGTACTTC. Translation: CAISGREVKETQYF.